Listed here are 30 T cell receptor beta chains from one sample, sequenced in a study of blood T cell repertoires in COVID-19. TCRdb's table, derived via immunoSEQ multiplex PCR, lists solely in-frame clones and lacks some. The sample records 120,000 to 150,000 clones, roughly 84% being singletons. The sample taken for sequencing was peripheral blood. These receptors were obtained from a human donor in a cohort sampled during active COVID-19.

The chain carries TRBV4-3 and TRBJ1-6; tentative D call: TRBD1 (5 bases). The CDR3 consists of 16 residues. CDR1 and CDR2 from the germline V gene are LGHNA and YSLEER. V was cut by 0 bases and J by 11 bases, with 17 bases left in between. The CDR3 is CASSQDLAGIGTPLHF. The CDR3 region has the DNA TGCGCCAGCAGCCAAGATTTGGCAGGGATAGGAACACCCCTCCACTTT.

The V gene is TRBV28, the J gene TRBJ2-5, with TRBD2 as a possible D gene (7 bases). The CDR3 spans 14 residues. V lost 7 bases and J 2 bases, leaving 14 bases between the germline ends. Germline CDR1 reads MDHEN; CDR2 reads SYDVKM. The CDR3, as DNA: TGTGCCAGCAAGGGGGGGTCGCTTCAAGAGACCCAGTACTTC. Protein product: CASKGGSLQETQYF.

The chain combines TRBV14 with TRBJ2-7; 12 nucleotides line up with TRBD2. In germline, CDR1 is SGHDN, CDR2 FVKESK. This CDR3 contains 13 residues. V trimming: 4 bases; J trimming: 7 bases; junction bases outside the gene matches: 2. CDR3 nucleotide sequence: TGTGCCAGCAGCCCGGGACTAGCGGGTGAGCAGTACTTC. Amino acids: CASSPGLAGEQYF.

The genes are TRBV28 and TRBJ1-1; 10 bases map to TRBD1. The length of the CDR3 is 12 residues. Germline CDR1 MDHEN, CDR2 SYDVKM. The V segment lost 2 bases and the J segment 11 bases; nucleotides outside the gene matches: 2. The CDR3 bases are TGTGCCAGCAGTTTAGGACAGGGGGTTGCTTTCTTT. Translated, it gives CASSLGQGVAFF. The full variable domain, completed using reference TRBV28 and TRBJ1-1, is DVKVTQSSRYLVKRTGEKVFLECVQDMDHENMFWYRQDPGLGLRLIYFSYDVKMKEKGDIPEGYSVSREKKERFSLILESASTNQTSMYLCASSLGQGVAFFGQGTRLTVV.

The V and J genes are TRBV19 and TRBJ1-2; 8 nucleotides agree with TRBD1. The germline V gene encodes CDR1 LNHDA and CDR2 SQIVND (reference sequence). The CDR3 loop spans 13 amino acids. Trimming took 3 bases from V and 7 from J; bases not matched to a gene: 4. The CDR3 nucleotides read TGTGCCAGTAGTATGCAGGGGGCGGGTGGCTACACCTTC. Residues: CASSMQGAGGYTF.

The sample holds many counts of this clone. The rearrangement uses TRBV7-9 and TRBJ1-4; D is ambiguous. This CDR3 has 15 residues. Looked up from germline, CDR1 is SEHNR and CDR2 is FQNEAQ (reference sequence). V was cut by 5 bases and J by 0 bases, with 10 bases left in between. The DNA for the CDR3 is TGTGCCAGCAGCCCGGTGGGAGCAACTAATGAAAAACTGTTTTTT. It codes for CASSPVGATNEKLFF.

This clone was seen once. V gene TRBV28 combines with J gene TRBJ2-3, with TRBD2 identical over 11 bases. Germline V gives CDR1 MDHEN, CDR2 SYDVKM. V dropped 11 bases and J dropped 0; count of bases not matched to a gene: 4. There are 14 residues in the CDR3. This CDR3 reads CASRTSGSTDTQYF. As DNA, the CDR3 is TGTGCCTCCCGGACTAGCGGGAGCACAGATACGCAGTATTTT.

As for this clone: The identical CDR3 is also encoded by other nucleotide sequences in the sample. CDR3 sequence reads: CASSLGDSYEQYF. CDR3 bases: TGTGCCAGCAGCTTAGGAGACAGCTACGAGCAGTACTTC. The chain recombines TRBV7-9 with TRBJ2-7, with a weak D call TRBD1 (5 bases). This CDR3 spans 13 amino acids. Germline assignment: CDR1 SEHNR and CDR2 FQNEAQ (reference sequence). V dropped 1 base and J dropped 3 bases, with 7 bases sitting between them.

V and J are TRBV10-3 and TRBJ1-5; D remains unclear. CDR3 length: 12 amino acids. The germline V gene has CDR1 ENHRY and CDR2 SYGVKD. V shed 10 bases and J shed 0 bases, with 7 bases lying between them. CDR3 coding DNA: TGTGCCACCTCTTATAGCAATCAGCCCCAGCATTTT. Translating it yields CATSYSNQPQHF.

This clone was seen just once. CDR3 region: CATSRDRGDYGYTF. The CDR3, as DNA: TGTGCCACCAGCAGAGACAGGGGGGACTATGGCTACACCTTC. The chain recombines TRBV15 with TRBJ1-2, with TRBD1 matching 7 bases. This CDR3 is 14 amino acids long. Germline V gives CDR1 LNHNV, CDR2 YYDKDF (reference sequence). The ends lost 0 bases at V and 3 bases at J; junction bases unmatched: 1. The full variable domain, rest sourced from reference TRBV15 and TRBJ1-2, is DAMVIQNPRYQVTQFGKPVTLSCSQTLNHNVMYWYQQKSSQAPKLLFHYYDKDFNNEADTPDNFQSRRPNTSFCFLDIRSPGLGDTAMYLCATSRDRGDYGYTFGSGTRLTVV.

V usage is TRBV6-1 and J usage is TRBJ1-5, with D perhaps matching TRBD1 (6 bases). V was trimmed by 4 bases and J by 1 base, leaving 14 bases between them. CDR3 length: 16 amino acids. Germline V gene data show CDR1 as MNHNS and CDR2 as SASEGT. CDR3 amino acids: CASSGHREGSNQPQHF. CDR3 nucleotide sequence: TGTGCCAGCAGTGGCCACAGGGAGGGGAGCAATCAGCCCCAGCATTTT.

The chain uses TRBV7-2 and TRBJ1-2; D may be TRBD1 (6 bases). The germline gives CDR1 SGHTA, CDR2 FQGNSA. Trimming shortened V by 0 bases and J by 7 bases, and 15 bases separated the two germline ends. This CDR3 contains 15 residues. The CDR3 bases are TGTGCCAGCAGCTTAGCTGGGGGCGCGGGTAGTGGCTACACCTTC. Protein: CASSLAGGAGSGYTF.

The chain recombines TRBV5-1 with TRBJ2-7, with D possibly being TRBD1 (5 bases). Germline V gene data show CDR1 as SGHRS and CDR2 as YFSETQ. The CDR3 runs 13 residues. V lost 4 bases, J lost 2 bases, and 10 bases lay in between. The CDR3 region is CASSPGQTYEQYF. CDR3 in DNA: TGCGCCAGCAGCCCCGGACAAACCTACGAGCAGTACTTC.

The chain carries TRBV29-1 and TRBJ2-3; the match to TRBD1 covers 11 bases. This CDR3 comprises 15 residues. CDR1 SQVTM and CDR2 ANQGSEA come from the germline V gene. V lost 6 bases, J lost 6 bases, and 11 bases stayed unmatched. This CDR3 is CSVTGTGGNLDTQYF. The CDR3 DNA is TGCAGCGTGACCGGGACAGGGGGGAACTTGGATACGCAGTATTTT.

In regard to this clone: A read error may account for a junction end that differs from germline. This rearrangement joins TRBV7-7 to TRBJ2-7, with TRBD2 identical over 7 bases. Germline loops: CDR1 SSHAT, CDR2 FNYEAQ (reference sequence). The CDR3 covers 13 residues. The CDR3 region has the DNA TGTGCTAGCAGCCCCGGGACTATCTACGAGCAGTACTTC. It translates to CASSPGTIYEQYF.

V usage is TRBV4-2 and J usage is TRBJ2-7; D gene uncertain. Germline values: CDR1 LGHNA, CDR2 YNFKEQ. The CDR3 has 14 residues. The V end lost 0 bases, the J end lost 4 bases, and 10 bases lay between the germline ends. CDR3 sequence reads: CASSQDLTAYEQYF. The CDR3 DNA reads as TGTGCCAGCAGCCAAGATCTTACAGCTTACGAGCAGTACTTC.

This clone was counted once. V is TRBV6-2 or TRBV6-3 and J is TRBJ2-2; 7 bases agree with TRBD1. The CDR3 spans 16 residues. The junction had 13 bases not matched to a gene; V was cut back by 5 bases and J by 7 bases. Germline-derived CDR1 and CDR2 are MNHEY and SVGEGT. The DNA for the CDR3 is TGTGCCAGCAGTGATCGACAGGGTCGAACAGGCGGGGAGCTGTTTTTT. It translates to CASSDRQGRTGGELFF.

The CDR3 nucleotides are TGTGCCAGCAGCTCCGCGGGGGCGACCGGGGCCAACGTCCTGACTTTC. This gives the protein CASSSAGATGANVLTF. This chain uses TRBV28 with TRBJ2-6, with D perhaps matching TRBD2 (7 bases). The CDR3 has 16 amino acids. CDR1 is MDHEN, CDR2 SYDVKM, per germline. V was pared by 6 bases and J by 4 bases, with 16 bases between. The entire variable domain, with the rest obtained from reference TRBV28 and TRBJ2-6, is as follows: DVKVTQSSRYLVKRTGEKVFLECVQDMDHENMFWYRQDPGLGLRLIYFSYDVKMKEKGDIPEGYSVSREKKERFSLILESASTNQTSMYLCASSSAGATGANVLTFGAGSRLTVL.

This rearrangement joins TRBV6-6 to TRBJ2-2; 8 bases are shared with TRBD1. The CDR3 totals 19 residues. The germline gives CDR1 MNHNY, CDR2 SVGAGI (reference sequence). The J segment lost 3 bases and the V segment lost 5 bases, leaving 17 bases of the junction unmatched. In nucleotides, the CDR3 is TGTGCCAGCAGTCACAATCCCAAAATACAGGGGGGATACACCGGGGAGCTGTTTTTT. The encoded protein is CASSHNPKIQGGYTGELFF.

The rearrangement links TRBV27 to TRBJ2-1, with 10 bases identical to TRBD1. Per germline, CDR1 MNHEY and CDR2 SMNVEV (reference sequence). J was trimmed by 7 bases and V by 5 bases; bases with no gene match: 11. The CDR3 sequence is 16 residues long. This CDR3 is CASSRDRDRGGNEQFF. The CDR3 DNA sequence: TGTGCCAGCAGTAGAGACCGGGACAGGGGAGGGAATGAGCAGTTCTTC.

This clone was counted only a few times. This chain uses TRBV11-3 with TRBJ1-1; D is undetermined. The CDR3 runs to 14 residues. V lost 6 bases and J 4 bases, leaving 15 bases between the germline ends. Germline V gene sequence: CDR1 SGHNT, CDR2 YENEEA. DNA of the CDR3: TGTGCCAGCAGTCGGGTTGAAGCGATCACTGAAGCTTTCTTT. Protein product: CASSRVEAITEAFF. Full variable domain (missing parts from reference TRBV11-3 and TRBJ1-1): EAGVVQSPRYKIIEKKQPVAFWCNPISGHNTLYWYLQNLGQGPELLIRYENEEAVDDSQLPKDRFSAERLKGVDSTLKIQPAELGDSAVYLCASSRVEAITEAFFGQGTRLTVV.

V is TRBV7-8 and J is TRBJ2-5; TRBD2 might be the D (5 bases). Germline lookup yields CDR1 SGHVS and CDR2 FQNEAQ. CDR3 length equals 16 residues. V gave up 1 base and J gave up 5 bases, with 17 bases separating them. CDR3 coding DNA: TGTGCCAGCAGCTTAGAGGGCTTTGGGTCGGGGGAGACCCAGTACTTC. Amino acid sequence: CASSLEGFGSGETQYF.

The genes are TRBV19 and TRBJ2-1; 9 bases are a match to TRBD2. CDR3 length equals 17 residues. The junction had 14 bases not matched to a gene; V was cut back by 4 bases and J by 7 bases. Germline V CDR1 and CDR2: LNHDA, SQIVND (reference sequence). CDR3 in amino acids: CASSRSSRGGGVNEQFF. The CDR3 DNA reads as TGTGCCAGTAGTAGGAGCTCGCGGGGGGGCGGGGTGAATGAGCAGTTCTTC.

The count of this clone is one. V and J are TRBV9 and TRBJ1-5; perhaps TRBD1 as D (5 bases). Germline CDR1 reads SGDLS; CDR2 reads YYNGEE. V shed 0 bases and J shed 6 bases, with 16 bases lying between them. The CDR3 consists of 16 residues. The CDR3 sequence is CASSVGVGALSQPQHF. DNA for the CDR3: TGTGCCAGCAGCGTAGGGGTAGGGGCCCTGAGTCAGCCCCAGCATTTT.

V gene TRBV27 combines with J gene TRBJ2-7; D may be TRBD2 (5 bases). Germline CDR1 reads MNHEY; CDR2 reads SMNVEV (reference sequence). The V end lost 6 bases, the J end lost 11 bases, and 20 bases lay between the germline ends. This CDR3 contains 13 residues. The CDR3 sequence: CASRGLGVRAEYF. The DNA of the CDR3 is TGTGCCAGCAGGGGATTGGGTGTCCGAGCGGAGTACTTC.

The chain recombines TRBV28 with TRBJ2-7; TRBD1 aligns across 8 bases. This CDR3 is 12 amino acids long. CDR1 is MDHEN, CDR2 SYDVKM, per germline. Trimming took 6 bases from V and 3 from J; bases not matched to a gene: 1. CDR3: CASRTGVYEQYF. Written as DNA, the CDR3 is TGTGCCAGCAGGACAGGGGTCTACGAGCAGTACTTC. Full variable domain (rest looked up from reference TRBV28 and TRBJ2-7): DVKVTQSSRYLVKRTGEKVFLECVQDMDHENMFWYRQDPGLGLRLIYFSYDVKMKEKGDIPEGYSVSREKKERFSLILESASTNQTSMYLCASRTGVYEQYFGPGTRLTVT.

J is TRBJ2-5 and V is TRBV7-3; 7 positions match TRBD1. V was pared by 5 bases and J by 4 bases, with 4 bases of the junction left unmatched. This CDR3 is 13 amino acids long. Germline CDR1 is SGHTA and CDR2 is FQGTGA. This CDR3 is CASSPTGAETQYF. DNA of the CDR3: TGTGCCAGCAGCCCTACAGGGGCAGAGACCCAGTACTTC.

The chain recombines TRBV5-1 with TRBJ1-6; 9 bases are shared with TRBD1. Germline CDR1 reads SGHRS; CDR2 reads YFSETQ. The CDR3 runs to 16 residues. Germline trimming cut 7 bases from V and 0 bases from J; bases unmatched to any gene: 5. CDR3 DNA sequence: TGCGCCAGCCGACAGGGGGGAAGCTCCTATAATTCACCCCTCCACTTT. It encodes CASRQGGSSYNSPLHF.

This chain connects TRBV19 to TRBJ2-1, with 8 bases that match TRBD2. J gave up 1 base and V 7 bases, and 12 bases lay outside the gene matches. From germline, CDR1 is LNHDA and CDR2 SQIVND (reference sequence). The CDR3 has 17 amino acids. In DNA, the CDR3 is TGTGCCAGTACCCCGGGGGCGAGACTAGCGTCCTACAATGAGCAGTTCTTC. Protein product: CASTPGARLASYNEQFF.

This clone was detected ten times or more. This chain connects TRBV7-9 to TRBJ1-5, with D tentatively TRBD1 (6 bases). The CDR3 runs to 14 residues. Germline V lookup: CDR1 SEHNR, CDR2 FQNEAQ (reference sequence). V was clipped by 6 bases and J by 4 bases, with 13 bases between them. CDR3 in amino acids: CASSLTGPNQPQHF. CDR3 coding DNA: TGTGCCAGCAGTCTAACAGGGCCAAATCAGCCCCAGCATTTT.